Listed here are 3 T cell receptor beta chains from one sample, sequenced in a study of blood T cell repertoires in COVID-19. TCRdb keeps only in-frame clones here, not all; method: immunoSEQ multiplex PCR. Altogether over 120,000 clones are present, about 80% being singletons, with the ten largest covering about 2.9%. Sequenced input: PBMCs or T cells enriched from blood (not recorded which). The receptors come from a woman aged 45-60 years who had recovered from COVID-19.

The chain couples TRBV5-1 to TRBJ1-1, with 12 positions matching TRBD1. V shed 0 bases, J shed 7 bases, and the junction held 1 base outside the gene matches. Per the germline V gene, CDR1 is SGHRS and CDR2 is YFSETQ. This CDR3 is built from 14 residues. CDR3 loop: CASSLGDRGHEAFF. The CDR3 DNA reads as TGCGCCAGCAGCTTGGGGGACAGGGGGCATGAAGCTTTCTTT.

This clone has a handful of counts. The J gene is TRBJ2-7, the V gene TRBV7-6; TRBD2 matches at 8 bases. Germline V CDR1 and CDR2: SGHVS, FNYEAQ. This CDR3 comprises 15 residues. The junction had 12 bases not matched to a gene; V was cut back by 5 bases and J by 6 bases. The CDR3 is CASSLQFAGGSEQYF. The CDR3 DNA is TGTGCCAGCAGCCTCCAATTCGCGGGAGGTTCCGAGCAGTACTTC.

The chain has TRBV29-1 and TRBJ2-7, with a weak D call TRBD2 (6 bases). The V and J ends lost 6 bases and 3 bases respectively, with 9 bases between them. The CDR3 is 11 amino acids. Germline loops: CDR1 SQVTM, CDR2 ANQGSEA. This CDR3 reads CSVIGGYEQYF. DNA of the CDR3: TGCAGCGTCATCGGGGGCTACGAGCAGTACTTC.